Presented here are 16 T cell receptor beta chains from one specimen sequenced in a study of blood T cell repertoires in COVID-19 (TCRdb year 2020). The method behind the library was the immunoSEQ multiplex PCR assay. TCRdb retrieved this table from immuneACCESS and kept in-frame rearrangements only. Not all clones are present; in checked studies, unresolved V genes account for under half, and no reason is known for the remainder. The sample yields around 160,000 clones; around 80% were counted once. The ten largest clones add up to 13% of the sample. The specimen sequenced was peripheral blood. The source is a man aged 55 to 70 with active or convalescent COVID-19.

The rearrangement uses TRBV7-2 and TRBJ2-5; D may be TRBD1 (6 bases). V was trimmed by 5 bases and J by 6 bases, leaving 13 bases between them. The CDR3 spans 13 residues. Per germline, CDR1 SGHTA and CDR2 FQGNSA. The CDR3 is CASSPPGEKTQYF. As DNA, the CDR3 is TGTGCCAGCAGCCCTCCAGGGGAGAAGACCCAGTACTTC.

CDR3 amino acids: CASSSTIGTSGRARFYEQYF. The CDR3 DNA reads as TGTGCCAGCAGCTCTACTATTGGGACTAGCGGGAGGGCCAGGTTCTACGAGCAGTACTTC. The chain is built from TRBV7-3 and TRBJ2-7; TRBD2 matches at 16 bases. The V segment lost 4 bases and the J segment 3 bases; nucleotides outside the gene matches: 15. Germline values: CDR1 SGHTA, CDR2 FQGTGA. The CDR3 contains 20 residues. The full variable domain, in which reference TRBV7-3 and TRBJ2-7 provide the parts outside the CDR3, is GAGVSQTPSNKVTEKGKYVELRCDPISGHTALYWYRQSLGQGPEFLIYFQGTGAADDSGLPNDRFFAVRPEGSVSTLKIQRTERGDSAVYLCASSSTIGTSGRARFYEQYFGPGTRLTVT.

This sequence joins TRBV12-3 or TRBV12-4 and TRBJ2-2; no firm D call. The CDR3 extends over 13 amino acids. Trimming removed 2 bases from V and 2 bases from J, with 3 bases in between. CDR3 in amino acids: CASSLRNTGELFF. CDR3 nucleotides: TGTGCCAGCAGTTTACGTAACACCGGGGAGCTGTTTTTT.

This clone came up a few times. The chain recombines TRBV19 with TRBJ1-4, with D uncertain. V was trimmed by 5 bases and J by 4 bases, leaving 11 bases between them. Germline V CDR1 and CDR2: LNHDA, SQIVND (reference sequence). The CDR3 is 14 amino acids. CDR3: CASSLGDYNEKLFF. CDR3 nucleotide sequence: TGTGCCAGTAGTTTGGGAGACTATAATGAAAAACTGTTTTTT.

The J gene is TRBJ1-2, the V gene TRBV3-1 (or the pseudogene TRBV3-2); D gene ambiguous. In germline, CDR1 is LGHDT, CDR2 YNNKEL (reference sequence). Trimming removed 0 bases at V and 8 bases at J, with 7 bases between. The CDR3 covers 12 residues. The CDR3 region is CASSQEVRGYTF. CDR3 in DNA: TGTGCCAGCAGCCAAGAAGTGCGGGGCTACACCTTC.

This clone was seen many times. The rearrangement joins TRBV10-1 to TRBJ2-7; D is uncertain. V was cut by 3 bases and J by 5 bases, with 14 bases left in between. Germline lookup yields CDR1 WNHNN and CDR2 SYGVQD (reference sequence). The CDR3 contains 14 residues. The CDR3 coding sequence is TGCGCCAGCAGTGAAGTCCCTGGCCCCCACGAGCAGTACTTC. Translation gives CASSEVPGPHEQYF.

The J gene is TRBJ2-7, the V gene TRBV11-2; TRBD2 matches at 10 bases. CDR3 length equals 16 residues. V shed 4 bases, J shed 3 bases, and the junction held 9 bases outside the gene matches. CDR1 is SGHAT, CDR2 FQNNGV, per germline. The CDR3: CASSYRAGGPYYEQYF. The CDR3 bases are TGTGCCAGCAGCTACAGAGCGGGAGGGCCTTACTACGAGCAGTACTTC.

This chain uses TRBV5-1 with TRBJ1-1; D is unresolved. The V gene lost 4 bases and the J gene lost 4 bases, with 11 bases spanning the gap. The CDR3 is 13 residues long. Germline CDR1 and CDR2: SGHRS and YFSETQ. CDR3 nucleotides: TGCGCCAGCAGCCACCCACAGAGCACTGAAGCTTTCTTT. Translated: CASSHPQSTEAFF. Full variable domain (outside the CDR3, taken from reference TRBV5-1 and TRBJ1-1): KAGVTQTPRYLIKTRGQQVTLSCSPISGHRSVSWYQQTPGQGLQFLFEYFSETQRNKGNFPGRFSGRQFSNSRSEMNVSTLELGDSALYLCASSHPQSTEAFFGQGTRLTVV.

Only one count was recorded for this clone. This chain uses TRBV7-2 with TRBJ2-5, with D possibly being TRBD1 (5 bases). V was trimmed by 3 bases and J by 5 bases, leaving 13 bases between them. The CDR3 length is 14 residues. Per germline, CDR1 SGHTA and CDR2 FQGNSA. The CDR3 sequence: CASSFDAGKETQYF. CDR3 DNA sequence: TGTGCCAGCAGCTTTGATGCAGGGAAGGAGACCCAGTACTTC.

The rearrangement uses TRBV12-3 or TRBV12-4 and TRBJ1-6, with D unclear. There are 13 residues in the CDR3. Trimming removed 7 bases from V and 2 bases from J, with 6 bases in between. The CDR3: CASTPAYNSPLHF. The CDR3 nucleotides read TGTGCCAGCACCCCGGCCTATAATTCACCCCTCCACTTT.

For this clone: Other DNA sequences in this specimen translate into the identical CDR3. The J gene is TRBJ1-2, the V gene TRBV18; the D gene is possibly TRBD1 (6 bases). The CDR3 runs to 13 residues. Looked up from germline, CDR1 is KGHSH and CDR2 is LQKENI. The V end was cut by 3 bases, the J end by 4 bases, with 9 bases between. CDR3 sequence (DNA): TGTGCCAGCTCACCGGACAGAGCCTATGGCTACACCTTC. It is translated as CASSPDRAYGYTF.

This clone was observed a handful of times. The chain uses TRBV2 and TRBJ2-7; maybe TRBD2 (6 bases). CDR1 is SNHLY, CDR2 FYNNEI, per germline. The CDR3 runs 15 residues. The V end lost 6 bases, the J end lost 0 bases, and 15 bases lay between the germline ends. CDR3 amino acids: CASRAEAGLSYEQYF. In DNA form, the CDR3 reads TGTGCCAGCAGAGCCGAAGCGGGTCTCTCCTACGAGCAGTACTTC. Combining the CDR3 with reference TRBV2 and TRBJ2-7 gives the whole variable domain EPEVTQTPSHQVTQMGQEVILRCVPISNHLYFYWYRQILGQKVEFLVSFYNNEISEKSEIFDDQFSVERPDGSNFTLKIRSTKLEDSAMYFCASRAEAGLSYEQYFGPGTRLTVT.

The rearrangement uses TRBV6-6 and TRBJ1-5; D remains ambiguous. V was trimmed by 6 bases and J by 9 bases, leaving 18 bases between them. The CDR3 is made up of 14 amino acids. Per the germline V gene, CDR1 is MNHNY and CDR2 is SVGAGI (reference sequence). CDR3 DNA: TGTGCCAGCAGACATTACGTTCCCCATTGGCCCCAGCATTTT. Its protein product is CASRHYVPHWPQHF.

This clone was counted between two and nine times. This chain links TRBV12-3 or TRBV12-4 with TRBJ2-1; D is perhaps TRBD2 (5 bases). This CDR3 spans 10 amino acids. V was clipped by 8 bases and J by 10 bases, with 9 bases between them. The CDR3: CASGGREQFF. The CDR3 DNA reads as TGTGCCAGCGGAGGTCGGGAGCAGTTCTTC.

The chain carries TRBV29-1 and TRBJ2-5, with 8 bases lining up with TRBD1. V lost 8 bases and J lost 11; bases outside the gene matches: 7. Looked up from germline, CDR1 is SQVTM and CDR2 is ANQGSEA. The CDR3 spans 10 residues. This CDR3 is CSFRTGSQYF. CDR3 nucleotide sequence: TGCAGCTTTCGGACAGGGTCACAGTACTTC. The complete variable domain, with remaining parts taken from reference TRBV29-1 and TRBJ2-5, reads SAVISQKPSRDICQRGTSLTIQCQVDSQVTMMFWYRQQPGQSLTLIATANQGSEATYESGFVIDKFPISRPNLTFSTLTVSNMSPEDSSIYLCSFRTGSQYFGPGTRLLVL.

The rearrangement uses TRBV6-2 or TRBV6-3 and TRBJ2-7; D remains ambiguous. Germline lookup yields CDR1 MNHEY and CDR2 SVGEGT. The CDR3 has 13 amino acids. V lost 6 bases and J lost 3, with 12 bases in between. The CDR3 region is CASSRLLSYEQYF. CDR3 in DNA: TGTGCCAGCAGCCGACTGCTGAGCTACGAGCAGTACTTC.